This passage covers 9 T cell receptor beta chains from one sample sequenced in a study of blood T cell repertoires in COVID-19. Repertoires were generated with immunoSEQ multiplex PCR, while TCRdb's copy carries only in-frame clones and drops some. The table has about 220,000 clones, approximately 86% seen once. Sequences were obtained from peripheral blood. The receptors here all came from a woman of 80 years or more with acute or convalescent COVID-19.

The J gene is TRBJ1-2, the V gene TRBV7-9; 9 bases fit TRBD1. V lost 2 bases, J lost 3 bases, and 10 bases stayed unmatched. Germline V gives CDR1 SEHNR, CDR2 FQNEAQ (reference sequence). The CDR3 is 17 residues long. Written as DNA, the CDR3 is TGTGCCAGCAGCTTACTACTCGCCAGACAGGGGGACTATGGCTACACCTTC. Its protein product is CASSLLLARQGDYGYTF. The full variable domain, with the rest looked up from reference TRBV7-9 and TRBJ1-2, is DTGVSQNPRHKITKRGQNVTFRCDPISEHNRLYWYRQTLGQGPEFLTYFQNEAQLEKSRLLSDRFSAERPKGSFSTLEIQRTEQGDSAMYLCASSLLLARQGDYGYTFGSGTRLTVV.

This chain connects TRBV9 to TRBJ1-6; D remains ambiguous. V lost 0 bases to trimming and J lost 3 bases, with 7 bases between them. The CDR3 is 15 amino acids. The germline CDR1 and CDR2 sequences are SGDLS and YYNGEE. The CDR3 DNA sequence: TGTGCCAGCAGCGTAGTTGGAGACTATAATTCACCCCTCCACTTT. The encoded protein is CASSVVGDYNSPLHF.

The genes are TRBV18 and TRBJ1-2, with D perhaps matching TRBD1 (5 bases). Trimming left V 3 bases short and J 1 base short, with 15 bases between. This CDR3 contains 16 residues. Germline assignment: CDR1 KGHSH and CDR2 LQKENI. The CDR3 loop reads CASSPSRQSGNYGYTF. The CDR3, as DNA: TGTGCCAGCTCACCCTCTAGACAGTCCGGTAACTATGGCTACACCTTC.

V usage is TRBV27 and J usage is TRBJ1-2; D is possibly TRBD1 (6 bases). The CDR3 has 13 amino acids. CDR1 and CDR2 from the germline V gene are MNHEY and SMNVEV (reference sequence). Trimming removed 2 bases at V and 5 bases at J, with 9 bases between. The CDR3 region has the DNA TGTGCCAGCAGTTTACACAGGGAGTATGGCTACACCTTC. It specifies CASSLHREYGYTF.

V gene TRBV12-3 or TRBV12-4 combines with J gene TRBJ1-6; D call uncertain. The V end lost 5 bases, the J end lost 7 bases, and 9 bases lay between the germline ends. CDR3 length: 13 amino acids. The CDR3, as DNA: TGTGCCAGCAGTCTCGGGTGGAATTCACCCCTCCACTTT. It yields the protein CASSLGWNSPLHF.

V usage is TRBV7-9 and J usage is TRBJ1-2; D unclear. Per the germline V gene, CDR1 is SEHNR and CDR2 is FQNEAQ (reference sequence). The CDR3 consists of 15 residues. Trimming pared 2 bases from V and 8 bases from J, leaving 18 bases between. The CDR3, as DNA: TGTGCCAGCAGCTTAACCGCATCCGGATTAGCGGGCTACACCTTC. It yields the protein CASSLTASGLAGYTF.

The V call is TRBV10-1, the J call TRBJ1-2; tentatively, D is TRBD1 (6 bases). The CDR3 runs to 11 residues. Germline assignment: CDR1 WNHNN and CDR2 SYGVQD (reference sequence). V shed 9 bases and J shed 5 bases, with 10 bases lying between them. CDR3 DNA: TGCGCCAGTTTCAGGGGTTATGGCTACACCTTC. Translated, it gives CASFRGYGYTF.

The gene calls are TRBV19 and TRBJ2-2; 10 positions agree with TRBD1. The J segment lost 4 bases and the V segment lost 1 base, leaving 0 bases of the junction unmatched. The CDR3 extends over 15 amino acids. Germline V lookup: CDR1 LNHDA, CDR2 SQIVND (reference sequence). The CDR3 protein is CASSIGTGGTGELFF. In nucleotides, the CDR3 is TGTGCCAGTAGTATAGGGACAGGGGGCACCGGGGAGCTGTTTTTT.

The CDR3 DNA is TGTGCCAGCAGCGTAGGACTGGGACAGCCTAACACCGGGGAGCTGTTTTTT. Protein product: CASSVGLGQPNTGELFF. The chain has TRBV9 and TRBJ2-2, with 7 bases matching TRBD1. J gave up 2 bases and V 0 bases, and 7 bases lay outside the gene matches. Germline lookup yields CDR1 SGDLS and CDR2 YYNGEE. The CDR3 covers 17 residues.